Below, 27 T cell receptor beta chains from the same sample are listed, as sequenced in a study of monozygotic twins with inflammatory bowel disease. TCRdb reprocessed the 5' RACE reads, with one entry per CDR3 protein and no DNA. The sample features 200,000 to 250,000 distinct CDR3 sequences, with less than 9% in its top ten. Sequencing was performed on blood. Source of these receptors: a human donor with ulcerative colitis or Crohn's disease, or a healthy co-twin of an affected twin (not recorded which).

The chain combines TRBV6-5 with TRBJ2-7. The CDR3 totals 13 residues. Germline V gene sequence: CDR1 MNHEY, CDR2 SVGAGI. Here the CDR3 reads CASSYTEGREQYF.

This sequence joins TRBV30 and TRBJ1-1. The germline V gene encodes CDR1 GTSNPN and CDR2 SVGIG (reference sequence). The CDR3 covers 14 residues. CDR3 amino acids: CAWIPQPGPGQAFF.

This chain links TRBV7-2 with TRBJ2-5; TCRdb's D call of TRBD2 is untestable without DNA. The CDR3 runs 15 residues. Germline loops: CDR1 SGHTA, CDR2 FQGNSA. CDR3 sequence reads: CASSLWQGPQETQYF.

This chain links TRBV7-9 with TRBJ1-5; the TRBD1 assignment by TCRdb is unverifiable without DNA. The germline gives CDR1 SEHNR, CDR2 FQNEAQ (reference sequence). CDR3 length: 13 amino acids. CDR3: CASSRGFDQPQHF.

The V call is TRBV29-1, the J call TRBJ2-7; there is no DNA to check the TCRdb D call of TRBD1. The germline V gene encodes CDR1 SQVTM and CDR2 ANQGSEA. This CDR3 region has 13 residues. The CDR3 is CSVRPGYSYEQYF.

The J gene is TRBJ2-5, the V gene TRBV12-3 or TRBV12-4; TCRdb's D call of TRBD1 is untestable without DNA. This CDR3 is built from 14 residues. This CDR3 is CASSLAGAGETQYF.

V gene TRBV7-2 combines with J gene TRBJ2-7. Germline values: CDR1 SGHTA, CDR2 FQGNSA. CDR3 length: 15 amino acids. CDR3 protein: CASSLAGSLSYEQYF.

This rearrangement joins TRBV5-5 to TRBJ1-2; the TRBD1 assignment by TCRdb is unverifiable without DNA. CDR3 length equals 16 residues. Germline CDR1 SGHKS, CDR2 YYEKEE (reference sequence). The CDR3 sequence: CASSLPGTPGTYGYTF. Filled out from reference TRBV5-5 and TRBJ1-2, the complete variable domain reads DAGVTQSPTHLIKTRGQQVTLRCSPISGHKSVSWYQQVLGQGPQFIFQYYEKEERGRGNFPDRFSARQFPNYSSELNVNALLLGDSALYLCASSLPGTPGTYGYTFGSGTRLTVV.

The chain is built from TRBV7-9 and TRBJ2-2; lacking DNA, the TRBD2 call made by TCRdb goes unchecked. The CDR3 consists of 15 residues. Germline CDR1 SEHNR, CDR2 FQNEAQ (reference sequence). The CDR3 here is CASSPLAGGTGELFF.

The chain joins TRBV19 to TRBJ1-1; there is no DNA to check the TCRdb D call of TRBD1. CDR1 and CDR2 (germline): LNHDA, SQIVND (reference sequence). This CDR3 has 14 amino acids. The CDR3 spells CASSPLAGGGEAFF. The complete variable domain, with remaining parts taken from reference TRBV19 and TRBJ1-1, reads DGGITQSPKYLFRKEGQNVTLSCEQNLNHDAMYWYRQDPGQGLRLIYYSQIVNDFQKGDIAEGYSVSREKKESFPLTVTSAQKNPTAFYLCASSPLAGGGEAFFGQGTRLTVV.

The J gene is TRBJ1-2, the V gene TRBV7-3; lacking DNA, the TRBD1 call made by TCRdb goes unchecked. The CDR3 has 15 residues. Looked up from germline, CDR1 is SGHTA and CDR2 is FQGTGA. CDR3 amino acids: CASSPQAGNLGGYTF.

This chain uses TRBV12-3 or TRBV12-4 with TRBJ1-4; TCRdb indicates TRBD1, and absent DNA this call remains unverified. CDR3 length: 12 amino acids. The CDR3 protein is CASSREEEKLFF.

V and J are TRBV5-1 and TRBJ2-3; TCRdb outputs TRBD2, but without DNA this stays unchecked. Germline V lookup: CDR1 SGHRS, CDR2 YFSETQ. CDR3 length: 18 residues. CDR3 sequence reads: CASSILLAGSRGTDTQYF. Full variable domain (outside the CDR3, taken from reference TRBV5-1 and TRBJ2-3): KAGVTQTPRYLIKTRGQQVTLSCSPISGHRSVSWYQQTPGQGLQFLFEYFSETQRNKGNFPGRFSGRQFSNSRSEMNVSTLELGDSALYLCASSILLAGSRGTDTQYFGPGTRLTVL.

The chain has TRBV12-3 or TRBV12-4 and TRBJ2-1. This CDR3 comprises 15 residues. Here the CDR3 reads CAGSLLDLSYNEQFF.

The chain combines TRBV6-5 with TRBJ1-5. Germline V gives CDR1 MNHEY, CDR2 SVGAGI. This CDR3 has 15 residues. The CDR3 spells CASSYREAGNQPQHF.

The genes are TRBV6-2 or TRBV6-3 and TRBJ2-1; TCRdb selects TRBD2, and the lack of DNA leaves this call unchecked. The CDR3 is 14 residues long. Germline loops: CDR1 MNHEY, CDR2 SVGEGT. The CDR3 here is CASSKSGSDNEQFF.

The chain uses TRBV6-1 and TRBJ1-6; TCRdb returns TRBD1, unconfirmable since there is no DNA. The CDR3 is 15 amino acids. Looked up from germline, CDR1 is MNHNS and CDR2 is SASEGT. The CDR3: CASSTAGTPNSPLHF.

CDR3 region: CSVPPRDSIYNEQFF. The chain carries TRBV29-1 and TRBJ2-1; as DNA is missing, the TRBD1 call by TCRdb cannot be tested. Germline CDR1 and CDR2: SQVTM and ANQGSEA. The CDR3 covers 15 residues.

The CDR3 is CASSFGTSGAVRETQYF. The chain combines TRBV7-2 with TRBJ2-5; TCRdb outputs TRBD2, but without DNA this stays unchecked. The CDR3 is 17 amino acids. Germline CDR1 SGHTA, CDR2 FQGNSA.

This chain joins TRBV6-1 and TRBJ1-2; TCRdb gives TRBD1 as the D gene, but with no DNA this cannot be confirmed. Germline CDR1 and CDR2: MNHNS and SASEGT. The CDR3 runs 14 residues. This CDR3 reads CASRVGAFDDGYTF.

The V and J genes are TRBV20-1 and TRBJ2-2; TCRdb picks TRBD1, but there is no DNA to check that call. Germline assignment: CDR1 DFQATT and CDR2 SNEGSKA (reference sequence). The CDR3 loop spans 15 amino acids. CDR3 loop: CSARNDRTNTGELFF.

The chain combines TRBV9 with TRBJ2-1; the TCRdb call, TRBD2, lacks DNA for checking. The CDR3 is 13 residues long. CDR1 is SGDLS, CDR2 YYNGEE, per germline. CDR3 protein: CASSPRTSDQQFF.

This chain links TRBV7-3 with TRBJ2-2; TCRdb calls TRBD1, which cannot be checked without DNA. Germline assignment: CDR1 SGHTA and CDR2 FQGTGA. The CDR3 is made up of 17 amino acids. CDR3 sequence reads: CASSPPTGTTNTGELFF.

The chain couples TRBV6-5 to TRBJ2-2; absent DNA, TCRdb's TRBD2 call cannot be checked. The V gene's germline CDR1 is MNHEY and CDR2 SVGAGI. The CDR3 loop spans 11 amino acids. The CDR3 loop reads CATASGGELFF.

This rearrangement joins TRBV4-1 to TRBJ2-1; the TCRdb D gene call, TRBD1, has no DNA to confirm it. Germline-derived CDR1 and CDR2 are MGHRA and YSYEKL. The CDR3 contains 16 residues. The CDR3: CASSPGLGGLGNEQFF.

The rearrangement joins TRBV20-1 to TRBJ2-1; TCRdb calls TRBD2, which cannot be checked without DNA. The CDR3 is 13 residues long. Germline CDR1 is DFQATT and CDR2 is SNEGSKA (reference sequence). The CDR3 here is CSALRGGNNEQFF.

This CDR3 is CASSLEAGGAPQHF. This chain joins TRBV5-1 and TRBJ1-5; checking the TCRdb D call of TRBD1 is not possible without DNA. This CDR3 region has 14 residues. Looked up from germline, CDR1 is SGHRS and CDR2 is YFSETQ.